The rows below give T cell receptor beta chains drawn from one sample of a study of graft-versus-host responses after intestinal transplantation. Sequencing was performed with immunoSEQ multiplex PCR; in TCRdb, only in-frame clones are kept and a portion is missing. The sample shows almost 85,000 clones, 75% to 95% of them seen only once. These receptors are not linked to any known antigen. The source was unstimulated CD4+ T cells sorted from spleen or lymph node cells, collected before intestinal transplant. The source of these receptors is a human donor who received an intestinal transplant. Both conserved end residues are part of each CDR3. A D gene is named only where the DNA matches it firmly. A clone size is listed for some rows: how often the clone was seen (once, few, many), or a class if it is expanded.

D gene: NA
clone size: NA
V gene: TRBV2
J gene: TRBJ1-2
CDR3 protein: CASSEAKAGGRYTF
CDR3 DNA: TGTGCCAGCAGTGAAGCGAAGGCCGGTGGGCGCTACACCTTC

D gene: NA
clone size: NA
V gene: TRBV19
J gene: TRBJ2-5
CDR3 protein: CASSIAGSETQYF
CDR3 DNA: TGTGCCAGTAGTATTGCGGGGTCCGAGACCCAGTACTTC

D gene: NA
clone size: NA
V gene: TRBV2
J gene: TRBJ2-7
CDR3 protein: CASSYTRNEQYF
CDR3 DNA: TGTGCCAGCAGCTACACTAGGAACGAGCAGTACTTC

D gene: TRBD1
clone size: NA
V gene: TRBV7-9
J gene: TRBJ1-6
CDR3 protein: CASSRGDRGNSPLHF
CDR3 DNA: TGTGCCAGCAGTCGGGGGGACAGGGGAAATTCACCCCTCCACTTT

D gene: NA
clone size: NA
V gene: TRBV14
J gene: TRBJ1-2
CDR3 protein: CASSRGDVYGYTF
CDR3 DNA: TGTGCCAGCAGCCGCGGGGACGTCTATGGCTACACCTTC

D gene: TRBD1
clone size: NA
V gene: TRBV5-1
J gene: TRBJ2-3
CDR3 protein: CASRRAQGSTDTQYF
CDR3 DNA: TGCGCCAGCAGGAGGGCACAGGGGAGCACAGATACGCAGTATTTT

D gene: NA
clone size: NA
V gene: TRBV6-6
J gene: TRBJ1-4
CDR3 protein: CASSYSTGENEKLFF
CDR3 DNA: TGTGCCAGCAGTTACTCGACGGGGGAAAATGAAAAACTGTTTTTT

D gene: NA
clone size: once
V gene: TRBV30
J gene: TRBJ2-2
CDR3 protein: CAWSSYRETGELFF
CDR3 DNA: TGTGCCTGGAGTTCTTACAGGGAAACCGGGGAGCTGTTTTTT

D gene: TRBD2
clone size: once
V gene: TRBV9
J gene: TRBJ2-5
CDR3 protein: CASSVGLAGGHGETQYF
CDR3 DNA: TGTGCCAGCAGCGTAGGACTAGCGGGGGGGCATGGAGAGACCCAGTACTTC

D gene: NA
clone size: NA
V gene: TRBV18
J gene: TRBJ1-4
CDR3 protein: CASSPRTGKDEKLFF
CDR3 DNA: TGTGCCAGCTCACCACGCACAGGAAAAGACGAAAAACTGTTTTTT

D gene: NA
clone size: once
V gene: TRBV30
J gene: TRBJ2-7
CDR3 protein: CAWSVLGAVAYEQYF
CDR3 DNA: TGTGCCTGGAGTGTTCTGGGGGCGGTCGCCTACGAGCAGTACTTC

D gene: TRBD1
clone size: NA
V gene: TRBV7-2
J gene: TRBJ1-2
CDR3 protein: CASSFRTGDYGYTF
CDR3 DNA: TGTGCCAGCAGCTTTCGGACAGGGGACTATGGCTACACCTTC

D gene: NA
clone size: NA
V gene: TRBV6-8
J gene: TRBJ1-2
CDR3 protein: CARSGGRDGYTF
CDR3 DNA: TGTGCCAGGAGTGGTGGGCGCGATGGCTACACCTTC

D gene: NA
clone size: NA
V gene: TRBV30
J gene: TRBJ2-7
CDR3 protein: CAWSDRSYEQYF
CDR3 DNA: TGTGCCTGGAGCGACAGGTCCTACGAGCAGTACTTC

D gene: TRBD1
clone size: NA
V gene: TRBV27
J gene: TRBJ2-1
CDR3 protein: CASSSPQGAYNEQFF
CDR3 DNA: TGTGCCAGCAGTTCCCCACAGGGGGCCTACAATGAGCAGTTCTTC